The rows below give T cell receptor beta chains drawn from one sample of a study of long-term antiretroviral therapy in people with HIV. Only in-frame clones appear in the TCRdb table, and some are missing; sequencing was by immunoSEQ multiplex PCR. The data contain 20,000 or so clones, 76% of them singletons. Material: unsorted PBMCs, obtained 0.5 years before starting antiretroviral therapy. These TCRs come from a woman in her forties or fifties with HIV. CDR3s include the opening cysteine and the closing phenylalanine or tryptophan. D genes are given only for firm matches. Size tells how often a clone was seen (once, few, many) or the class of an expanded clone, and some rows leave it out.

TRBV4-1	TRBJ1-5	TRBD1	-	TGCGCCAGCAGCCCGACCGGGACAGGGGCCTCCAATCAGCCCCAGCATTTT	CASSPTGTGASNQPQHF
TRBV10-2	TRBJ2-7	-	-	TGCGCCAGCAGTTCCGGGACAAACTACGAGCAGTACTTC	CASSSGTNYEQYF
TRBV7-2	TRBJ2-3	TRBD2	-	TGTGCCAGCAGCCCATTAGCGGGGGCCCAAGATACGCAGTATTTT	CASSPLAGAQDTQYF
TRBV19	TRBJ1-6	TRBD1	-	TGTGCCAGTAGCCCGGGACAGGGAAACCCGTTTACCCTACCCCTCCACTTT	CASSPGQGNPFTLPLHF
TRBV5-6	TRBJ2-7	-	-	TGTGCCAGCAGCTTGGCGGGGAGCCTAATAGACGGGGAGCAGTACTTC	CASSLAGSLIDGEQYF
TRBV7-3	TRBJ2-2	-	-	TGTGCCAGCAGCTTAGGGGTGGGCACCGGGGAGCTGTTTTTT	CASSLGVGTGELFF
TRBV6-6	TRBJ1-2	-	-	TGTGCCAGCAGACCTGCCGTGGTCGGCTACACCTTC	CASRPAVVGYTF
TRBV4-1	TRBJ2-7	TRBD1	-	TGCGCCAGCAGCCCGACAGGGGGCGGTGTAGACGAGCAGTACTTC	CASSPTGGGVDEQYF
TRBV2	TRBJ2-5	-	once	TGTGCCAGCAAACTCGGGGAACTCCAAGAGACCCAGTACTTC	CASKLGELQETQYF
TRBV5-1	TRBJ2-4	-	medium-sized	TGCGCCAGCAGCTGGAGCCGGGACACCGACAAAAACATTCAGTACTTC	CASSWSRDTDKNIQYF
TRBV4-1	TRBJ2-1	-	-	TGCGCCAGCAGCCAAGAGTTATTCGGAGCTCGGGAGCAGTTCTTC	CASSQELFGAREQFF
TRBV7-2	TRBJ2-1	-	-	TGTGCCAGCAGCCCCGACTTGGGGGGATACAATGAGCAGTTCTTC	CASSPDLGGYNEQFF
TRBV18	TRBJ2-1	TRBD1	once	TGTGCCAGCCCACCCTCGACAGGGGAAGGGTACAATGAGCAGTTCTTC	CASPPSTGEGYNEQFF
TRBV19	TRBJ2-1	-	-	TGTGCCAGTAGTATCCTTGACCGGGCAGGGAACAATGAGCAGTTCTTC	CASSILDRAGNNEQFF
TRBV6-1	TRBJ2-2	-	-	TGTGCCAGCAAAGAGGGGAACACCGGGGAGCTGTTTTTT	CASKEGNTGELFF
TRBV2	TRBJ1-4	TRBD1	-	TGTGCCAGCAATTTGGGACAGGGTCCTGAAAAACTGTTTTTT	CASNLGQGPEKLFF
TRBV9	TRBJ2-5	-	-	TGTGCCAGCAGCGTAGCCTCGTCGGTGGAGACCCAGTACTTC	CASSVASSVETQYF
TRBV7-9	TRBJ1-5	-	-	TGTGCCAGCAGCTTAGCCGCAAGACAGGTGATTAGCAATCAGCCCCAGCATTTT	CASSLAARQVISNQPQHF
TRBV30	TRBJ2-5	-	-	TGTGCCTGGAGCTCTGGGTTAGGGGAGACCCAGTACTTC	CAWSSGLGETQYF
TRBV11-2	TRBJ2-1	-	-	TGTGCCAGCAGCTCGTCCGGGACAACTGGCTCCTACAATGAGCAGTTCTTC	CASSSSGTTGSYNEQFF
TRBV7-2	TRBJ2-2	TRBD2	-	TGTGCCAGCAGCTTATCAAGACTAGCGGGGGAGCTGTTTTTT	CASSLSRLAGELFF
TRBV27	TRBJ1-2	-	-	TGTGCCAGCAGTCCAGACACAGGGAGGGCCTACGGCTACACCTTC	CASSPDTGRAYGYTF
TRBV10-2	TRBJ2-3	TRBD2	medium-sized	TGCGCCAGCAGTCTTAGCGGGGGGATTCACACAGATACGCAGTATTTT	CASSLSGGIHTDTQYF
TRBV19	TRBJ1-5	TRBD1	-	TGTGCCAGTAGTATAGATCAGGGGGACTATAGCAATCAGCCCCAGCATTTT	CASSIDQGDYSNQPQHF
TRBV11-2	TRBJ2-3	-	-	TGTGCCAGCAGCCCCATCCTAGGGTACACAGATACGCAGTATTTT	CASSPILGYTDTQYF
TRBV28	TRBJ1-2	-	-	TGTGCCAGCAGTTTATTTACGGAGTCTAACTATGGCTACACCTTC	CASSLFTESNYGYTF
TRBV14	TRBJ1-6	-	-	TGTGCCAGCAGCCAAGTTCATAATTCACCCCTCCACTTT	CASSQVHNSPLHF
TRBV28	TRBJ1-2	-	-	TGTGCCAGCAGTTTAATAGAGACCCCTCTTTATGGCTACACCTTC	CASSLIETPLYGYTF
TRBV5-1	TRBJ1-6	-	-	TGCGCCAGCAGCTACGATCTGCTCAAGTCACCCCTCCACTTT	CASSYDLLKSPLHF
TRBV4-1	TRBJ2-7	-	-	TGCGCCAGCAGCCATAAGCCCGACGGGACCTACGAGCAGTACTTC	CASSHKPDGTYEQYF
TRBV7-3	TRBJ1-1	TRBD1	-	TGTGCCAGCAGCGTGACAGGGGGATCGACTGAAGCTTTCTTT	CASSVTGGSTEAFF
TRBV4-1	TRBJ2-7	-	-	TGCGCCAGCAGCCGAGGGGGTTCCTACGAGCAGTACTTC	CASSRGGSYEQYF
TRBV2	TRBJ1-2	-	-	TGTGCCAGCAGCGCCAACACAGGGAACTATGGCTACACCTTC	CASSANTGNYGYTF
TRBV5-1	TRBJ2-1	-	-	TGCGCCAGCGGACCGGGGAAGGGGTTTTACAATGAGCAGTTCTTC	CASGPGKGFYNEQFF
TRBV18	TRBJ2-1	-	-	TGTGCCAGCTCAGAAAACCAGGGCAGAGGATCCGATGAGCAGTTCTTC	CASSENQGRGSDEQFF
TRBV2	TRBJ2-7	TRBD1	-	TGTGCCAGCAGTGGAACCGGGACAGGTGTTGAGCAGTACTTC	CASSGTGTGVEQYF
TRBV18	TRBJ1-1	-	-	TGTGCCAGCTCACCTCGGGGCAGAAGGGACACTGAAGCTTTCTTT	CASSPRGRRDTEAFF
TRBV6-6	TRBJ1-6	-	-	TGTGCCAGCAGTTACTCCTCTGGGTCACCCCTCCACTTT	CASSYSSGSPLHF
TRBV11-2	TRBJ2-5	TRBD2	-	TGTGCCAGCAGCTTGGCGGGACTAGCAGAGACCCAGTACTTC	CASSLAGLAETQYF
TRBV19	TRBJ1-1	-	-	TGTGCCAGTAGTATTTTGGCAGGGAACACTGAAGCTTTCTTT	CASSILAGNTEAFF
TRBV9	TRBJ2-6	-	-	TGTGCCAGCAGCCCCTGGAGTACTGGGGCCAACGTCCTGACTTTC	CASSPWSTGANVLTF
TRBV2	TRBJ1-5	-	-	TGTGCCAGCCGTATTACAGGGAATCAGCCCCAGCATTTT	CASRITGNQPQHF
TRBV25-1	TRBJ1-3	-	-	TGTGCCAGCAGTGAGCTAGACAGCCTACCCTCTGGAAACACCATATATTTT	CASSELDSLPSGNTIYF
TRBV6-5	TRBJ2-7	-	once	TGTGCCAGCAGCGAGCAGTACTTC	CASSEQYF
TRBV7-6	TRBJ2-3	TRBD1	-	TGTGCCAGCAGCTTAGCGGGGACAGGCACAGATACGCAGTATTTT	CASSLAGTGTDTQYF
TRBV18	TRBJ1-1	-	-	TGTGCCAGCTCACTCCACGCCTCCGACGGGAACACTGAAGCTTTCTTT	CASSLHASDGNTEAFF
TRBV19	TRBJ2-3	-	once	TGTGCCAGTACCCCCGGGCAAACTAGGTCGGATACGCAGTATTTT	CASTPGQTRSDTQYF
TRBV7-9	TRBJ2-3	-	-	TGTGCCACCTCCGGGACTGCGGCGGATACGCAGTATTTT	CATSGTAADTQYF
TRBV28	TRBJ1-2	-	few	TGTGCCAGCAGTTCACCCGGACAGCAGGCGCCTAACTATGGCTACACCTTC	CASSSPGQQAPNYGYTF
TRBV6-1	TRBJ2-3	-	-	TGTGCCACCCAACCCGGGGGCACAGATACGCAGTATTTT	CATQPGGTDTQYF
TRBV18	TRBJ1-1	TRBD1	-	TGTGCCAGCTCACCCTACGGACAGGGAGACACTGAAGCTTTCTTT	CASSPYGQGDTEAFF
TRBV5-4	TRBJ2-1	TRBD2	-	TGTGCCAGCAGCCCGTTGGGGGGGGATGAGCAGTTCTTC	CASSPLGGDEQFF
TRBV18	TRBJ2-4	-	-	TGTGCCAGCTCACCACCGACAAGCCTAGCCAAAAACATTCAGTACTTC	CASSPPTSLAKNIQYF
TRBV25-1	TRBJ1-2	-	-	TGTGCCAGCAGCAAGTCAGGGGTAAACTATGGCTACACCTTC	CASSKSGVNYGYTF
TRBV5-8	TRBJ1-3	-	-	TGTGCCAGCAGCCGAGCCTCTGGAAACACCATATATTTT	CASSRASGNTIYF